This TCR beta chain was identified during a study of CD8+ T cells in alopecia areata. Looking at the study overall: Tofacitinib therapy took 6 to 18 months; 6 months off drug came after. Broader study findings: Against the mouse data, patients shared TCRs less clearly, possibly for HLA reasons. Within the top 100, expanded CD8+ clones significantly decreased with tofacitinib, as did scalp clonality.

This CDR3 has 14 amino acids. Germline CDR1 SGHDT, CDR2 YYEEEE. Trimming pared 0 bases from V and 2 bases from J, leaving 8 bases between. This clone has more than one count but fewer than ten. Antigen specificity is unknown. Treatment: oral pan-JAK inhibitor, 5-10 mg twice daily. Individuals with alopecia areata gave both lesional scalp punch biopsies and peripheral blood for collection. Extracted RNA was reverse transcribed into cDNA, the sequencing template. Clones were read by immunoSEQ multiplex PCR, and TCRdb kept only the in-frame ones, dropping some. The data hold around 290,000 clones, with 58% observed a single time.

Sequences were derived from CD4+ T cells sorted from blood, sampled at week 24, from a patient treated with tofacitinib. This sequence was found in a human donor with alopecia areata. The chain is built from TRBV5-6 and TRBJ1-2; tentative D call: TRBD1 (6 bases). DNA for the CDR3: TGTGCCAGCAGCTTGGCCGGACAGAACTATGGCTACACCTTC. It specifies CASSLAGQNYGYTF.